This paragraph reports one TCR beta chain. The method was immunoSEQ multiplex PCR; TCRdb's version includes in-frame clones alone and lacks a portion of them. The sample includes 2,500,000 or so clones, approximately 90% of them seen just once. CDR1 is PRHDT and CDR2 is FYEKMQ in the germline V gene (reference sequence). The CDR3 is made up of 15 amino acids. V was shortened by 5 bases and J by 4 bases, with 16 bases between the two germline ends. The data belong to a study of shared clonotypes between healthy human individuals. The receptor was derived from a man in his late teens or twenties in good health. Some clones in this sample may be carry-over from other donors' samples. This chain uses TRBV13 with TRBJ2-3, with D maybe TRBD1 (7 bases). Material for sequencing was naive CD4+ T cells from PBMCs. The subset was: CD45RA+ positively selected. The CDR3 DNA reads as TGTGCCAGCAGCCGGACAGGAGGGGCACCAGATACGCAGTATTTT. Translated: CASSRTGGAPDTQYF.